Below, one TCR beta chain is given with its context. This sample was included in a study of OX40 agonist ivuxolimab in advanced cancers. The germline gives CDR1 SGHDN, CDR2 FVKESK. The junction had 2 bases not matched to a gene; V was cut back by 4 bases and J by 0 bases. The CDR3 has 15 amino acids. The assay was immunoSEQ multiplex PCR, and TCRdb's table has in-frame clones only and misses some. The data hold fewer than 95,000 clones, with approximately 89% observed a single time. The source is an adult with an advanced solid tumor such as melanoma, head and neck, liver or kidney cancer. The sequencing here drew on CD4+ or CD8+ T cells sorted from blood, taken in a trial of the OX40 agonist ivuxolimab. The gene calls are TRBV14 and TRBJ2-3; 9 nucleotides agree with TRBD1. The CDR3 reads CASSPGQGSTDTQYF. The DNA for the CDR3 is TGTGCCAGCAGCCCTGGACAGGGGAGCACAGATACGCAGTATTTT.